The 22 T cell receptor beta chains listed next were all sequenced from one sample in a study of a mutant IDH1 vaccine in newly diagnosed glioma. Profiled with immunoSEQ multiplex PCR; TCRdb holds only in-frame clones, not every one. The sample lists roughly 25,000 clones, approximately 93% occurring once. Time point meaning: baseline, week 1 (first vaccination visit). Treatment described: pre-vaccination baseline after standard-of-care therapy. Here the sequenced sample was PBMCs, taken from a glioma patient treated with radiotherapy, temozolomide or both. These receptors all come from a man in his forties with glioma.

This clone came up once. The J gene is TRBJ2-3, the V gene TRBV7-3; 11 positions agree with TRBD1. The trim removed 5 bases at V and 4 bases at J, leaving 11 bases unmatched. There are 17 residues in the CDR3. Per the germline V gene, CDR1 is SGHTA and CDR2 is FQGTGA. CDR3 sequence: CASSTGQGARSSDTQYF. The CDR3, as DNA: TGTGCCAGCAGCACTGGACAGGGGGCGCGCTCTTCAGATACGCAGTATTTT.

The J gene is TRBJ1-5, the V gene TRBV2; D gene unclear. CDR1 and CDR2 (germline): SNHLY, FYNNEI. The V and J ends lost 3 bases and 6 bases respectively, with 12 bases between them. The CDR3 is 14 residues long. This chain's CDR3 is CASSELGLSQPQHF. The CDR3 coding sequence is TGTGCCAGCAGTGAGTTGGGTTTGAGTCAGCCCCAGCATTTT.

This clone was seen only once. This chain's CDR3 is CASSFDRGQGPQHF. In nucleotides, the CDR3 is TGTGCCAGCAGTTTTGACCGGGGTCAGGGGCCCCAGCATTTT. The chain joins TRBV27 to TRBJ1-5, with TRBD1 as a possible D gene (5 bases). V gave up 3 bases and J gave up 9 bases, with 15 bases separating them. The germline V gene has CDR1 MNHEY and CDR2 SMNVEV (reference sequence). This CDR3 spans 14 amino acids.

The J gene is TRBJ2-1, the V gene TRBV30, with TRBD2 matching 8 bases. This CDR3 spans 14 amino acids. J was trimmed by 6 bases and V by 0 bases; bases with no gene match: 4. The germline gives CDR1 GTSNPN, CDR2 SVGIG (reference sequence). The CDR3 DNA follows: TGTGCCTGGAGTGTTATTAGCGGGATCAATGAGCAGTTCTTC. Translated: CAWSVISGINEQFF.

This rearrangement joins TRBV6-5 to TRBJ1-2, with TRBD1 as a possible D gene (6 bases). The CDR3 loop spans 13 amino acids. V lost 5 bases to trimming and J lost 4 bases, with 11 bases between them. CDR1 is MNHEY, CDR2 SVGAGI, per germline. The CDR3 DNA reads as TGTGCCAGCAGTGCAGGGGAGGTCTATGGCTACACCTTC. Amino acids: CASSAGEVYGYTF.

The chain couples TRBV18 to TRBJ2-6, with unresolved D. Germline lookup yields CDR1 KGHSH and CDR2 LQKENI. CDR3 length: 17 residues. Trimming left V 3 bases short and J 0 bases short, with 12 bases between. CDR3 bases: TGTGCCAGCTCACCGCTGACACTTACCTCTGGGGCCAACGTCCTGACTTTC. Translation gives CASSPLTLTSGANVLTF.

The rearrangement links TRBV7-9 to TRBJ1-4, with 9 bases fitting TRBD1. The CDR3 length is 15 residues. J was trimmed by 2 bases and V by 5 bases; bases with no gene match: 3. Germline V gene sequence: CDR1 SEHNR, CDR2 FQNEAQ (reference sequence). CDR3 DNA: TGTGCCAGCAGCCTCGGGACAGGGACTAATGAAAAACTGTTTTTT. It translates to CASSLGTGTNEKLFF. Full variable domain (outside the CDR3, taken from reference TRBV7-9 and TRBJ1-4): DTGVSQNPRHKITKRGQNVTFRCDPISEHNRLYWYRQTLGQGPEFLTYFQNEAQLEKSRLLSDRFSAERPKGSFSTLEIQRTEQGDSAMYLCASSLGTGTNEKLFFGSGTQLSVL.

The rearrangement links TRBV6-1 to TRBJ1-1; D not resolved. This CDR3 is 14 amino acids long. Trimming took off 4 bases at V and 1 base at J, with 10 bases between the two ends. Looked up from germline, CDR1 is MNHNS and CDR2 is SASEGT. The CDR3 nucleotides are TGTGCCAGCAGTGTTACAACGGGGAACACTGAAGCTTTCTTT. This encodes CASSVTTGNTEAFF.

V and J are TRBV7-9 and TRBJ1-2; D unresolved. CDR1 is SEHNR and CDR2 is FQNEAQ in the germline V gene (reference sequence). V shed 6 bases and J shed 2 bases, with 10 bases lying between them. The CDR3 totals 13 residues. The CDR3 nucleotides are TGTGCCAGCAGTAGTCAGGTCAACTATGGCTACACCTTC. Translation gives CASSSQVNYGYTF.

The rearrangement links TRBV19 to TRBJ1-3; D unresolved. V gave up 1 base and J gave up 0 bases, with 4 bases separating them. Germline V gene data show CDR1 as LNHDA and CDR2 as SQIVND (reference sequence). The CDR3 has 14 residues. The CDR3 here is CASSIGGSGNTIYF. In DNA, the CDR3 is TGTGCCAGTAGTATAGGGGGCTCTGGAAACACCATATATTTT.

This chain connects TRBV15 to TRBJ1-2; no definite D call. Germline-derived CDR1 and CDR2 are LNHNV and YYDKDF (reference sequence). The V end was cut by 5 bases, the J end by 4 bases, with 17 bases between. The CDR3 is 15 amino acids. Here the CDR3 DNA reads TGTGCCACCAGCCAACGCCGCGACGCGCGCTATGGCTACACCTTC. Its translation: CATSQRRDARYGYTF.

The CDR3 nucleotides are TGTGCCAGCAGCCAAGATAGGGGTCGGGATCAGCCCCAGCATTTT. This codes for CASSQDRGRDQPQHF. The chain employs TRBV4-2 and TRBJ1-5; D is possibly TRBD1 (5 bases). The length of the CDR3 is 15 residues. The germline V gene encodes CDR1 LGHNA and CDR2 YNFKEQ. Trimming took off 0 bases at V and 5 bases at J, with 11 bases between the two ends.

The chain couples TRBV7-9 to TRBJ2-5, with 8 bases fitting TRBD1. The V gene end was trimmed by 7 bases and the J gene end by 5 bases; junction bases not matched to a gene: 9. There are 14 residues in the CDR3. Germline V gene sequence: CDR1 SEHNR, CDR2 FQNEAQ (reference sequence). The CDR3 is CASTRGQERETQYF. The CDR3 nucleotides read TGTGCCAGCACCCGGGGACAGGAGCGTGAGACCCAGTACTTC.

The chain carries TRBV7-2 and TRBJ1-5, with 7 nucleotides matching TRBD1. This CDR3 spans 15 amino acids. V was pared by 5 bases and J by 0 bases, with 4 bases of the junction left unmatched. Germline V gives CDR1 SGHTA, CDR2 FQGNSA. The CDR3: CASSQGGYSNQPQHF. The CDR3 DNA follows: TGTGCCAGCAGCCAGGGGGGTTATAGCAATCAGCCCCAGCATTTT.

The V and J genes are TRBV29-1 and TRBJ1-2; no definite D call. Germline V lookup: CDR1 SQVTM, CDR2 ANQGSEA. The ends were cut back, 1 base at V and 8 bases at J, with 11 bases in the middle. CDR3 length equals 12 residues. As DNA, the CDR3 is TGCAGCGTTGAAGGGGAAGTAGGGGGCTACACCTTC. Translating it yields CSVEGEVGGYTF.

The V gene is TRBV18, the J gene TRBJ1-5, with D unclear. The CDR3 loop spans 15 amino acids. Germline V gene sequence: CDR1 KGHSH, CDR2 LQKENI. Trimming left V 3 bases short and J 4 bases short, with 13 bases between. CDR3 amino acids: CASSPSAAANQPQHF. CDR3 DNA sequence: TGTGCCAGCTCACCGTCGGCGGCCGCGAATCAGCCCCAGCATTTT.

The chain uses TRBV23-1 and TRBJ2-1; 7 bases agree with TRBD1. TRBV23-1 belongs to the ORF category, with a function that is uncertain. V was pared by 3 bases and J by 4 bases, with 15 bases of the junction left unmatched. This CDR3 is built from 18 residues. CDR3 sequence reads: CASSHIPLRQGTYNEQFF. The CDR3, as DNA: TGCGCCAGCAGTCATATCCCCCTGAGACAGGGAACTTACAATGAGCAGTTCTTC.

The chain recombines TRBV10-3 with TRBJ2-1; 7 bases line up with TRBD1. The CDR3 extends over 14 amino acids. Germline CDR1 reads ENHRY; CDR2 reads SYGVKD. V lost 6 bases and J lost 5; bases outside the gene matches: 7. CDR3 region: CAIRTQGIDNEQFF. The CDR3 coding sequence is TGTGCCATCAGGACACAGGGGATCGACAATGAGCAGTTCTTC.

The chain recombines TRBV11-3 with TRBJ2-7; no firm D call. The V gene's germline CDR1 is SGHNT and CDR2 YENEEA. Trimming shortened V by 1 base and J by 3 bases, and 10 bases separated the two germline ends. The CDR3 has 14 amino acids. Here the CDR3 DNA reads TGTGCCAGCAGCTTAGGAGGTCAGCTCTACGAGCAGTACTTC. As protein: CASSLGGQLYEQYF.

The CDR3 DNA follows: TGTGCCAGCAGCTTATCCACAGGGGAGATCTTCTCTGGGGCCAACGTCCTGACTTTC. Amino acid sequence: CASSLSTGEIFSGANVLTF. This sequence joins TRBV7-9 and TRBJ2-6; 7 nucleotides agree with TRBD1. The CDR3 has 19 amino acids. With 2 bases clipped from V and 0 bases from J, the junction kept 10 bases outside the gene matches. The germline CDR1 and CDR2 sequences are SEHNR and FQNEAQ (reference sequence). The full variable domain, its missing parts supplied by reference TRBV7-9 and TRBJ2-6, is DTGVSQNPRHKITKRGQNVTFRCDPISEHNRLYWYRQTLGQGPEFLTYFQNEAQLEKSRLLSDRFSAERPKGSFSTLEIQRTEQGDSAMYLCASSLSTGEIFSGANVLTFGAGSRLTVL.

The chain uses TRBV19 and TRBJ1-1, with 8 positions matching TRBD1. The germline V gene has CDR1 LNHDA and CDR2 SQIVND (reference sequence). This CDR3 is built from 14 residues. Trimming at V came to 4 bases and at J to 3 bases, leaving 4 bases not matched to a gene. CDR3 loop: CASSTDRGYTEAFF. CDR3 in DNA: TGTGCCAGTAGTACCGACAGGGGTTACACTGAAGCTTTCTTT.

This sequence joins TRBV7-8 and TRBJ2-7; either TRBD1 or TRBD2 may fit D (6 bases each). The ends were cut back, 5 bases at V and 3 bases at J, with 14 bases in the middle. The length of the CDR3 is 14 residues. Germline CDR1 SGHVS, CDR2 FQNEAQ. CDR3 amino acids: CASSTTGGGYEQYF. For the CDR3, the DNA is TGTGCCAGCAGCACCACAGGAGGGGGCTACGAGCAGTACTTC.